These 10 T cell receptor beta chains were sequenced from one sample in a study of blood T cell repertoires in COVID-19. TCRdb's table, derived via immunoSEQ multiplex PCR, lists solely in-frame clones and lacks some. The sample carries about 190,000 clones, less than 80% recorded once. Sequenced sample: peripheral blood. The source of these receptors is a woman between 50 and 59 years old with acute or convalescent COVID-19.

The genes are TRBV6-2 or TRBV6-3 and TRBJ2-1; a possible D gene is TRBD2 (5 bases). V shed 5 bases and J shed 8 bases, with 13 bases lying between them. From germline, CDR1 is MNHEY and CDR2 SVGEGT. This CDR3 has 13 residues. Here the CDR3 DNA reads TGTGCCAGCAGTGGAAGGCGAGCGGATGAGCAGTTCTTC. It codes for CASSGRRADEQFF.

The chain employs TRBV14 and TRBJ1-2, with D uncertain. Germline V CDR1 and CDR2: SGHDN, FVKESK. This CDR3 has 16 residues. The ends were cut back, 4 bases at V and 3 bases at J, with 18 bases in the middle. CDR3 in DNA: TGTGCCAGCAGCCCCCTAGGACTGGGTGCGGACTATGGCTACACCTTC. It codes for CASSPLGLGADYGYTF.

Here the CDR3 reads CASSILRGNYEQYF. The CDR3 DNA is TGTGCCAGTAGTATCCTCAGGGGGAACTACGAGCAGTACTTC. The V call is TRBV19, the J call TRBJ2-7; 7 bases are shared with TRBD1. The CDR3 is made up of 14 amino acids. With 3 bases clipped from V and 3 bases from J, the junction kept 5 bases outside the gene matches. Germline values: CDR1 LNHDA, CDR2 SQIVND (reference sequence).

The chain couples TRBV29-1 to TRBJ2-3; D is possibly TRBD2 (6 bases). This CDR3 contains 13 residues. CDR1 and CDR2 (germline): SQVTM, ANQGSEA. V was shortened by 4 bases and J by 4 bases, with 12 bases between the two germline ends. The CDR3 DNA sequence: TGCAGCGTTGTGTTGTGGGGGGCAGATACGCAGTATTTT. Translated: CSVVLWGADTQYF.

This clone showed up just once. This chain connects TRBV7-7 to TRBJ2-1, with a tentative D call TRBD2 (5 bases). From germline, CDR1 is SSHAT and CDR2 FNYEAQ (reference sequence). CDR3 length: 15 residues. The V and J ends lost 5 bases and 10 bases respectively, with 21 bases between them. The DNA of the CDR3 is TGTGCCAGCAGCCCGATCCCGGGCTTAGAGGGCGAGCAGTTCTTC. It translates to CASSPIPGLEGEQFF.

The chain uses TRBV24-1 and TRBJ2-5; 7 bases line up with TRBD2. The CDR3 has 13 residues. Per germline, CDR1 KGHDR and CDR2 SFDVKD. J was trimmed by 5 bases and V by 3 bases; bases with no gene match: 2. The CDR3 sequence: CATSDGRVETQYF. In DNA form, the CDR3 reads TGTGCCACCAGTGATGGGAGGGTGGAGACCCAGTACTTC.

The chain employs TRBV30 and TRBJ1-5; D unclear. The V gene's germline CDR1 is GTSNPN and CDR2 SVGIG (reference sequence). CDR3 length: 14 amino acids. Trimming took off 0 bases at V and 1 base at J, with 7 bases between the two ends. Here the CDR3 reads CAWSVTGSNQPQHF. As DNA, the CDR3 is TGTGCCTGGAGTGTAACGGGGAGCAATCAGCCCCAGCATTTT.

This clone was picked up a small number of times. The chain recombines TRBV28 with TRBJ1-2; D call uncertain. Germline CDR1 MDHEN, CDR2 SYDVKM. The CDR3 runs 17 residues. Deletions cut 6 bases from V and 8 bases from J, with 28 bases between. The CDR3 DNA sequence: TGTGCCAGCAGCAAAGCGTCGGGTCGGTTTTCCGGTGGCGGCTACACCTTC. The encoded protein is CASSKASGRFSGGGYTF.

The V call is TRBV5-1, the J call TRBJ1-2, with 11 bases that match TRBD1. The J segment lost 8 bases and the V segment lost 5 bases, leaving 11 bases of the junction unmatched. Germline V CDR1 and CDR2: SGHRS, YFSETQ. This CDR3 has 15 residues. CDR3 sequence: CASSRDRGSIVGYTF. For the CDR3, the DNA is TGCGCCAGCAGTAGGGACAGGGGGTCAATTGTGGGCTACACCTTC. Using reference TRBV5-1 and TRBJ1-2 for the parts outside the CDR3, the full variable domain is KAGVTQTPRYLIKTRGQQVTLSCSPISGHRSVSWYQQTPGQGLQFLFEYFSETQRNKGNFPGRFSGRQFSNSRSEMNVSTLELGDSALYLCASSRDRGSIVGYTFGSGTRLTVV.

The chain employs TRBV5-1 and TRBJ2-1; TRBD2 matches at 11 bases. The CDR3 contains 14 residues. Unmatched junction bases numbered 4, after V lost 6 bases and J lost 5 bases. Germline CDR1 SGHRS, CDR2 YFSETQ. This chain's CDR3 is CASKGTSGHNEQFF. As DNA, the CDR3 is TGCGCCAGCAAGGGGACTAGCGGACACAATGAGCAGTTCTTC.